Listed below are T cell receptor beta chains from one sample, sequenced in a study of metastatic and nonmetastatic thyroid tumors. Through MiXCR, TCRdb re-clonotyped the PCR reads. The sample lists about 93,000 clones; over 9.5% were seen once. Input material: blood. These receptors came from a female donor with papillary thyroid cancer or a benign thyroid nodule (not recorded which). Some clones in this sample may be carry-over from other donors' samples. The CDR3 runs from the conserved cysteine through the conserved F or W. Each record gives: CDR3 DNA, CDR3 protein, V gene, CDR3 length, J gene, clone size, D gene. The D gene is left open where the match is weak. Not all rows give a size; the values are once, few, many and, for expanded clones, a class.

CDR3nt: TGTGCCAGCAGCCCCCTAGCTTCGGGCATTCAGTACTTC; CDR3aa: CASSPLASGIQYF; v_gene: TRBV13; len: 13; j_gene: TRBJ2-4; abundance: NA; d_gene: NA
CDR3nt: TGTGCCAGCAGCGAGGGAAGACAGAGAGACACTGAAGCTTTCTTT; CDR3aa: CASSEGRQRDTEAFF; v_gene: TRBV9; len: 15; j_gene: TRBJ1-1; abundance: many; d_gene: NA
CDR3nt: TGTGCCAGCTCACCATCGGGACAGCCAAACACTGAAGCTTTCTTT; CDR3aa: CASSPSGQPNTEAFF; v_gene: TRBV18; len: 15; j_gene: TRBJ1-1; abundance: many; d_gene: TRBD1
CDR3nt: TGTGCCAGCAGCTTGGAGGGGGTGAACACTGAAGCTTTCTTT; CDR3aa: CASSLEGVNTEAFF; v_gene: TRBV7-6; len: 14; j_gene: TRBJ1-1; abundance: many; d_gene: NA
CDR3nt: TGTGCCAGCAGCCAAGGGGGTATGAACACTGAAGCTTTCTTT; CDR3aa: CASSQGGMNTEAFF; v_gene: TRBV9; len: 14; j_gene: TRBJ1-1; abundance: many; d_gene: NA
CDR3nt: TGTGCCAGCAGCCGGGGACTCGAGCAGTACTTC; CDR3aa: CASSRGLEQYF; v_gene: TRBV7-9; len: 11; j_gene: TRBJ2-7; abundance: many; d_gene: NA
CDR3nt: TGCGCCAGCAGCCAAGTTACGGGAGGCACTGAAGCTTTCTTT; CDR3aa: CASSQVTGGTEAFF; v_gene: TRBV4-1; len: 14; j_gene: TRBJ1-1; abundance: many; d_gene: NA
CDR3nt: TGTGCCAGCAGTGGAAGGACAGCTAGTTCACCCCTCCACTTT; CDR3aa: CASSGRTASSPLHF; v_gene: TRBV2; len: 14; j_gene: TRBJ1-6; abundance: many; d_gene: NA
CDR3nt: TGTGCCAGCCGGGCGGATTCCACGTACGAGCAGTACTTC; CDR3aa: CASRADSTYEQYF; v_gene: TRBV6-1; len: 13; j_gene: TRBJ2-7; abundance: many; d_gene: NA
CDR3nt: TGTGCCAGCAGTCTAAACAGGGTACAGGGCTACACCTTC; CDR3aa: CASSLNRVQGYTF; v_gene: TRBV6-1; len: 13; j_gene: TRBJ1-2; abundance: many; d_gene: NA
CDR3nt: TGTGCCAGCAGCTTACGGGATAACGAGCAGTACTTC; CDR3aa: CASSLRDNEQYF; v_gene: TRBV7-9; len: 12; j_gene: TRBJ2-7; abundance: many; d_gene: NA
CDR3nt: TGCAGCGTTGTGAAGCAGGGTGAGACCCAGTACTTC; CDR3aa: CSVVKQGETQYF; v_gene: TRBV29-1; len: 12; j_gene: TRBJ2-5; abundance: many; d_gene: NA
CDR3nt: TGTGCCAGCAGTTCGGGGGCAGCAACTAATGAAAAACTGTTTTTT; CDR3aa: CASSSGAATNEKLFF; v_gene: TRBV6-2/TRBV6-3; len: 15; j_gene: TRBJ1-4; abundance: many; d_gene: NA
CDR3nt: TGTGCCAGCAGCTCGCCTGGTAAGACAGGGTACGAGCAGTACTTC; CDR3aa: CASSSPGKTGYEQYF; v_gene: TRBV11-2; len: 15; j_gene: TRBJ2-7; abundance: NA; d_gene: TRBD1
CDR3nt: TGTGCCACTCCGGGACAGGGGCCTGAAAAACTGTTTTTT; CDR3aa: CATPGQGPEKLFF; v_gene: TRBV6-1; len: 13; j_gene: TRBJ1-4; abundance: many; d_gene: TRBD1
CDR3nt: TGTGCCAGCCTTTTGGGGGCCAGTGGCTACACCTTC; CDR3aa: CASLLGASGYTF; v_gene: TRBV28; len: 12; j_gene: TRBJ1-2; abundance: few; d_gene: NA
CDR3nt: TGTGCCAGTAGTACGGATGGATCGCCGGGAAACACCATATATTTT; CDR3aa: CASSTDGSPGNTIYF; v_gene: TRBV19; len: 15; j_gene: TRBJ1-3; abundance: NA; d_gene: NA
CDR3nt: TGTGCCAGCAGCTTAGCGGCGGGTGCCAATGAGCAGTTCTTC; CDR3aa: CASSLAAGANEQFF; v_gene: TRBV7-2; len: 14; j_gene: TRBJ2-1; abundance: many; d_gene: NA
CDR3nt: TGTGCCAGCAGCACCGGGACAACGGCAAACGAGCAGTACTTC; CDR3aa: CASSTGTTANEQYF; v_gene: TRBV11-3; len: 14; j_gene: TRBJ2-7; abundance: NA; d_gene: NA
CDR3nt: TGTGCCAGTAGTATCTCCCAGAACAATGAGCAGTTCTTC; CDR3aa: CASSISQNNEQFF; v_gene: TRBV19; len: 13; j_gene: TRBJ2-1; abundance: many; d_gene: NA
CDR3nt: TGTGCCAGCAGTTACTCGGCTAGCGGGGGAGAGACCCAGTACTTC; CDR3aa: CASSYSASGGETQYF; v_gene: TRBV6-5; len: 15; j_gene: TRBJ2-5; abundance: many; d_gene: TRBD2
CDR3nt: TGCAGTGCTAGAGTTCCGATTTTGGGGAAAAATAGCAATCAGCCCCAGCATTTT; CDR3aa: CSARVPILGKNSNQPQHF; v_gene: TRBV20-1; len: 18; j_gene: TRBJ1-5; abundance: many; d_gene: NA
CDR3nt: TGTGCCAGCAAGAGAACTAGCGGGAGCATATACGAGCAGTACTTC; CDR3aa: CASKRTSGSIYEQYF; v_gene: TRBV2; len: 15; j_gene: TRBJ2-7; abundance: many; d_gene: TRBD2
CDR3nt: TGTGCCAGCAGCCCAGGCGGGTCCTCGGGTGAAAAACTGTTTTTT; CDR3aa: CASSPGGSSGEKLFF; v_gene: TRBV7-9; len: 15; j_gene: TRBJ1-4; abundance: few; d_gene: NA
CDR3nt: TGTGCCAGCAGCGCCACCGGGACAGCCTCCTACGAGCAGTACTTC; CDR3aa: CASSATGTASYEQYF; v_gene: TRBV28; len: 15; j_gene: TRBJ2-7; abundance: many; d_gene: TRBD1
CDR3nt: TGTGCCGCTCCAACTAGCGGGAGGGCCTCTTCCGAGCAGTACTTC; CDR3aa: CAAPTSGRASSEQYF; v_gene: TRBV5-3; len: 15; j_gene: TRBJ2-7; abundance: NA; d_gene: TRBD2
CDR3nt: TGTGCCGGGGGGGCAGGGAATAATCAGCCCCAGCATTTT; CDR3aa: CAGGAGNNQPQHF; v_gene: TRBV19; len: 13; j_gene: TRBJ1-5; abundance: many; d_gene: NA
CDR3nt: TGTGCCAGCAGCTTAGGGCAGGGAACAGATACGCAGTATTTT; CDR3aa: CASSLGQGTDTQYF; v_gene: TRBV7-9; len: 14; j_gene: TRBJ2-3; abundance: many; d_gene: NA
CDR3nt: TGTGCCAGCAGTGAAGGTCTAGCACGTACAGATACACAGTATTTT; CDR3aa: CASSEGLARTDTQYF; v_gene: TRBV6-1; len: 15; j_gene: TRBJ2-3; abundance: few; d_gene: NA
CDR3nt: TGTGCCAGCAGCTCACAGGGATTTACTGAAGCTTTCTTT; CDR3aa: CASSSQGFTEAFF; v_gene: TRBV3-1; len: 13; j_gene: TRBJ1-1; abundance: many; d_gene: NA
CDR3nt: TGTGCCAGCAGTTACTCGTCTGCCGCCCGTTCTTACGAGCAGTACTTC; CDR3aa: CASSYSSAARSYEQYF; v_gene: TRBV6-2/TRBV6-3; len: 16; j_gene: TRBJ2-7; abundance: many; d_gene: NA
CDR3nt: TGTGCCAGCTCACATAGCGGGGGCAAAGAGACCCAGTACTTC; CDR3aa: CASSHSGGKETQYF; v_gene: TRBV18; len: 14; j_gene: TRBJ2-5; abundance: many; d_gene: TRBD2
CDR3nt: TGTGCCAGTAGTCCAACCTTTACTAGCGGGCCCCAAGAGACCCAGTACTTC; CDR3aa: CASSPTFTSGPQETQYF; v_gene: TRBV19; len: 17; j_gene: TRBJ2-5; abundance: many; d_gene: TRBD2
CDR3nt: TGTGCCAGCAGCTTGGAGGGGGCCTTGAACACTGAAGCTTTCTTT; CDR3aa: CASSLEGALNTEAFF; v_gene: TRBV7-6; len: 15; j_gene: TRBJ1-1; abundance: many; d_gene: TRBD1
CDR3nt: TGTGCCAGCGCAGGGACAGGGCGTTATCAGCCCCAGCATTTT; CDR3aa: CASAGTGRYQPQHF; v_gene: TRBV18; len: 14; j_gene: TRBJ1-5; abundance: many; d_gene: TRBD1
CDR3nt: TGTGCCAGCAGCCGCGGGTGGAGCAACACCGGGGAGCTGTTTTTT; CDR3aa: CASSRGWSNTGELFF; v_gene: TRBV9; len: 15; j_gene: TRBJ2-2; abundance: many; d_gene: NA
CDR3nt: TGTGCCACCAGCAGAGATCGGTCCAGGGTTACTGAAGCTTTCTTT; CDR3aa: CATSRDRSRVTEAFF; v_gene: TRBV15; len: 15; j_gene: TRBJ1-1; abundance: many; d_gene: NA
CDR3nt: TGCAGTGCTAGCGCAGTCCCCAGGGTTGGGAGTCAGCCCCAGCATTTT; CDR3aa: CSASAVPRVGSQPQHF; v_gene: TRBV20-1; len: 16; j_gene: TRBJ1-5; abundance: many; d_gene: NA
CDR3nt: TGTGCCAGCAGTCCGACTAGCGGGGAGTACAATGAGCAGTTCTTC; CDR3aa: CASSPTSGEYNEQFF; v_gene: TRBV6-2/TRBV6-3; len: 15; j_gene: TRBJ2-1; abundance: many; d_gene: TRBD2
CDR3nt: TGTGCCAGCAGTTTAAGGACAGGGCGGTGGGAGCAGTACTTC; CDR3aa: CASSLRTGRWEQYF; v_gene: TRBV27; len: 14; j_gene: TRBJ2-7; abundance: many; d_gene: TRBD1
CDR3nt: TGTGCCAGCAGTGAGCAGGGGGCCTTCTATGGCTACACCTTC; CDR3aa: CASSEQGAFYGYTF; v_gene: TRBV6-1; len: 14; j_gene: TRBJ1-2; abundance: few; d_gene: TRBD1
CDR3nt: TGTGCCAGCGGGGAGGGTATCTCGCGCGAGCAGTACTTC; CDR3aa: CASGEGISREQYF; v_gene: TRBV2; len: 13; j_gene: TRBJ2-7; abundance: many; d_gene: TRBD2
CDR3nt: TGTGCCTGGAGTGTAGGCCCAACCTACGAGCAGTACTTC; CDR3aa: CAWSVGPTYEQYF; v_gene: TRBV30; len: 13; j_gene: TRBJ2-7; abundance: many; d_gene: NA
CDR3nt: TGTGCCAGCAGCTTAGATAGGATAGGGAGGGTCTCCGGGGAGCTGTTTTTT; CDR3aa: CASSLDRIGRVSGELFF; v_gene: TRBV11-2; len: 17; j_gene: TRBJ2-2; abundance: many; d_gene: TRBD2